This entry lists 10 T cell receptor beta chains sequenced from one sample in a study of T cell responses to AZD1222 COVID-19 vaccine. The table came from immunoSEQ multiplex PCR; TCRdb's copy has only in-frame clones and leaves some out. The table shows around 190,000 clones, with about 91% occurring only once. The sequences come from peripheral blood, collected 28 days after the second AZD1222 dose. These TCRs come from an adult who received the AZD1222 COVID-19 vaccine.

The chain is built from TRBV27 and TRBJ2-1; 8 positions match TRBD2. With V trimmed by 6 bases and J by 7 bases, 11 bases remained unmatched. CDR1 is MNHEY and CDR2 is SMNVEV in the germline V gene (reference sequence). The CDR3 is made up of 15 amino acids. The CDR3 region has the DNA TGTGCCAGCAGGCCAAGCGGGGGCCTTGGAAATGAGCAGTTCTTC. Translated: CASRPSGGLGNEQFF.

The table lists this clone with a count of one. The rearrangement links TRBV10-3 to TRBJ2-5; D not certain. With 10 bases removed from V and 2 bases from J, the gap between germline ends came to 14 bases. Germline V gives CDR1 ENHRY, CDR2 SYGVKD. The CDR3 length is 13 residues. For the CDR3, the DNA is TGTGCCACCGCCTCCGGGCCTCAAGAGACCCAGTACTTC. Translating it yields CATASGPQETQYF.

V is TRBV6-5 and J is TRBJ1-5; perhaps TRBD1 as D (5 bases). The V and J ends lost 2 bases and 6 bases respectively, with 14 bases between them. The CDR3 is made up of 15 amino acids. Looked up from germline, CDR1 is MNHEY and CDR2 is SVGAGI. This CDR3 reads CASSYQSGTGQPQHF. The CDR3 region has the DNA TGTGCCAGCAGTTACCAATCAGGGACGGGTCAGCCCCAGCATTTT.

The chain joins TRBV6-2 or TRBV6-3 to TRBJ2-5, with 10 bases identical to TRBD2. CDR1 and CDR2 (germline): MNHEY, SVGEGT. The CDR3 runs 16 residues. Trimming removed 4 bases from V and 5 bases from J; junction bases left unmatched: 10. This chain's CDR3 is CASSSSSGGRRETQYF. CDR3 sequence (DNA): TGTGCCAGCAGTTCGTCTAGCGGGGGCCGACGGGAGACCCAGTACTTC.

CDR3 DNA sequence: TGCGCCAGCAGCCGCCACAGGGGGAGCTCCTACGAGCAGTACTTC. Its protein is CASSRHRGSSYEQYF. The V gene is TRBV4-3, the J gene TRBJ2-7, with 8 bases identical to TRBD1. The CDR3 totals 15 residues. Germline V gene data show CDR1 as LGHNA and CDR2 as YSLEER. V gave up 4 bases and J gave up 0 bases; unmatched junction bases: 5.

The genes are TRBV7-2 and TRBJ2-7; no definite D call. The CDR3 has 18 amino acids. V was clipped by 1 base and J by 0 bases, with 19 bases between them. CDR1 and CDR2 (germline): SGHTA, FQGNSA. CDR3 in DNA: TGTGCCAGCAGCTTAGTCGGCGTCGGAGCCCTAGGCTCCTACGAGCAGTACTTC. It yields the protein CASSLVGVGALGSYEQYF. The full variable domain, with the rest looked up from reference TRBV7-2 and TRBJ2-7, is GAGVSQSPSNKVTEKGKDVELRCDPISGHTALYWYRQSLGQGLEFLIYFQGNSAPDKSGLPSDRFSAERTGGSVSTLTIQRTQQEDSAVYLCASSLVGVGALGSYEQYFGPGTRLTVT.

The chain links TRBV4-1 to TRBJ1-1; tentative D call: TRBD1 (6 bases). The CDR3 loop spans 15 amino acids. Trimming removed 1 base from V and 5 bases from J, with 14 bases in between. Germline V gene data show CDR1 as MGHRA and CDR2 as YSYEKL. The DNA for the CDR3 is TGCGCCAGCAGCCAAGGACAGGCGTGGGGAACTGAAGCTTTCTTT. Encoded protein: CASSQGQAWGTEAFF.

CDR3 amino acids: CASSHGTLNTEAFF. CDR3 bases: TGCGCCAGCAGCCATGGGACCTTGAACACTGAAGCTTTCTTT. The chain links TRBV5-1 to TRBJ1-1; perhaps TRBD1 as D (5 bases). The CDR3 totals 14 residues. V was cut by 4 bases and J by 0 bases, with 10 bases left in between. Germline-derived CDR1 and CDR2 are SGHRS and YFSETQ.

The chain recombines TRBV6-2 or TRBV6-3 with TRBJ2-1, with D possibly called TRBD1 or TRBD2 (5 bases each). Trimming cost V 5 bases and J 12 bases, with 14 bases left between them. This CDR3 is built from 12 residues. From germline, CDR1 is MNHEY and CDR2 SVGEGT. This CDR3 is CASSKGPGAQFF. DNA of the CDR3: TGTGCCAGCAGTAAGGGGCCCGGGGCGCAGTTCTTC.

This chain joins TRBV15 and TRBJ2-3; D is uncertain. Looked up from germline, CDR1 is LNHNV and CDR2 is YYDKDF (reference sequence). Trimming shortened V by 6 bases and J by 2 bases, and 12 bases separated the two germline ends. The CDR3 consists of 14 residues. The CDR3 loop is CATSGGPNTDTQYF. The DNA of the CDR3 is TGTGCCACCAGTGGTGGACCAAACACAGATACGCAGTATTTT.